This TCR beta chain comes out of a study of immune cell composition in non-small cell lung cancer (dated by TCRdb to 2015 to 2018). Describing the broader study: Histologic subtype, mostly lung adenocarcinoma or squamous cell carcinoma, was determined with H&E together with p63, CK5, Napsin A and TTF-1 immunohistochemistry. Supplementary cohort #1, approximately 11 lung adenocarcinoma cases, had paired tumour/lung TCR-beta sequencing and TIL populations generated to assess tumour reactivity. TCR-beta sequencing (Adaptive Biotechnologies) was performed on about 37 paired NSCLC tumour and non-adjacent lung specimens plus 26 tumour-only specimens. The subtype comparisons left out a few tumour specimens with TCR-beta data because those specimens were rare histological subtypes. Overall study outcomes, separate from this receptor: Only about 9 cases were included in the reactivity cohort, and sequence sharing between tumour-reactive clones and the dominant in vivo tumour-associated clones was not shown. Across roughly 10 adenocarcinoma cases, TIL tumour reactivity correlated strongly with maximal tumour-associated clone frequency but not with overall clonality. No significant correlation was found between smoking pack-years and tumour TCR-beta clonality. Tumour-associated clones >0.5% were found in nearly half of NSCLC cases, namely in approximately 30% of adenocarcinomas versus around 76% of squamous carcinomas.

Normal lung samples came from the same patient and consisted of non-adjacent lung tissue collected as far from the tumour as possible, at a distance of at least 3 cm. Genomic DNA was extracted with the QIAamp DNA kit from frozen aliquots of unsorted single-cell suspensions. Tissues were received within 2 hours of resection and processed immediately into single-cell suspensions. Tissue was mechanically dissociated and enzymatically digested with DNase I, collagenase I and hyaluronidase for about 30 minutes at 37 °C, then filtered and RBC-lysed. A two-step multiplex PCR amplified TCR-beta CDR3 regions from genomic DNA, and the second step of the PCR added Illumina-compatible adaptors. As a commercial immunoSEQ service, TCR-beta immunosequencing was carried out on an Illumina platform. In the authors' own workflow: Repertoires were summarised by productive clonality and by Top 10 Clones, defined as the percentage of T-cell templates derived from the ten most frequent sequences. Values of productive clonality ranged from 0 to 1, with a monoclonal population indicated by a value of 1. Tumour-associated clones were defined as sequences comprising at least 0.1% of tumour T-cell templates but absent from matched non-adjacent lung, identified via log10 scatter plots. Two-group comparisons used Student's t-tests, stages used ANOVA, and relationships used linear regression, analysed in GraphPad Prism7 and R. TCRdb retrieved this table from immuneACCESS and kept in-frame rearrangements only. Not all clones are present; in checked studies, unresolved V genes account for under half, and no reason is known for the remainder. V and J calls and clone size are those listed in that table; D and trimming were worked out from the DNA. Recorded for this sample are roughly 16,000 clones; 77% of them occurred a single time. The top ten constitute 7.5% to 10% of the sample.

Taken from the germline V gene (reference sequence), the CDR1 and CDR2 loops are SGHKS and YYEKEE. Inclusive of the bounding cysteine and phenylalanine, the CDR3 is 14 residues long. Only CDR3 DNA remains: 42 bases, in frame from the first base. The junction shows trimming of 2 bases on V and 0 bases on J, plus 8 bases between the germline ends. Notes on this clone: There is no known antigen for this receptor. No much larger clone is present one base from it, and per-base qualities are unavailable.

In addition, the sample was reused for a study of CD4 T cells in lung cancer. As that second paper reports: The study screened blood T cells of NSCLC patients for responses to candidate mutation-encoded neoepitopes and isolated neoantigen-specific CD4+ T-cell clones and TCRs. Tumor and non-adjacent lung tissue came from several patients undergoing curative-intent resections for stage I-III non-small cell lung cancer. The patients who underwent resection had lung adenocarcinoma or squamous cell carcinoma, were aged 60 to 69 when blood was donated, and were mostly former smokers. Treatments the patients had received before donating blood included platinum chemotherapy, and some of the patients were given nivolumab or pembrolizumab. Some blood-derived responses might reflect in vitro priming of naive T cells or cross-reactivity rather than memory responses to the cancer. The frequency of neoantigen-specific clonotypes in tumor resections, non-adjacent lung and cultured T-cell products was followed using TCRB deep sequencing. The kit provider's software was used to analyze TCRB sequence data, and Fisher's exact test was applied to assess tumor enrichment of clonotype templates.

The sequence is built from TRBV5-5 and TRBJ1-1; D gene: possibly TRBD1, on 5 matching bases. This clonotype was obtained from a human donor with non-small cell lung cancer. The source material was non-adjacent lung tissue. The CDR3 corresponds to CASSLQAMNTEAFF. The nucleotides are TGTGCCAGCAGCTTACAGGCGATGAACACTGAAGCTTTCTTT.